The 6 T cell receptor beta chains below were found in one sample sequenced in a study of blood T cell repertoires in COVID-19. Only in-frame clones appear in the TCRdb table, and some are missing; sequencing was by immunoSEQ multiplex PCR. The sample consists of about 120,000 clones, 85% to 90% of them appearing once. The sequenced sample consisted of peripheral blood. The receptors were gathered from a woman aged 45 to 65 with active or convalescent COVID-19.

The chain carries TRBV15 and TRBJ2-3; unclear D gene. Trimming removed 8 bases at V and 4 bases at J, with 13 bases between. The CDR3 runs 13 residues. The germline V gene encodes CDR1 LNHNV and CDR2 YYDKDF (reference sequence). In DNA, the CDR3 is TGTGCCACCGGCCCCAATACCCCAGATACGCAGTATTTT. This translates into CATGPNTPDTQYF.

V gene TRBV11-2 combines with J gene TRBJ2-2, with 7 bases identical to TRBD1. Trimming took 4 bases from V and 1 from J; bases not matched to a gene: 6. This CDR3 comprises 16 residues. CDR1 and CDR2 (germline): SGHAT, FQNNGV. The CDR3 DNA sequence: TGTGCCAGCAGCTCCCGGACAGGATTGAACACCGGGGAGCTGTTTTTT. This codes for CASSSRTGLNTGELFF.

V is TRBV5-1 and J is TRBJ2-2; 7 bases are shared with TRBD2. Germline loops: CDR1 SGHRS, CDR2 YFSETQ. This CDR3 contains 16 residues. J gave up 4 bases and V 0 bases, and 6 bases lay outside the gene matches. The CDR3 region is CASSLVRRESTGELFF. CDR3 DNA sequence: TGCGCCAGCAGCTTGGTGCGGCGGGAGTCCACCGGGGAGCTGTTTTTT.

This rearrangement joins TRBV10-3 to TRBJ2-7; possible D gene TRBD1, 6 bases. The germline gives CDR1 ENHRY, CDR2 SYGVKD. The CDR3 consists of 13 residues. V was pared by 5 bases and J by 1 base, with 9 bases between. The CDR3 reads CAISTGQSYEQYF. In nucleotides, the CDR3 is TGTGCCATCAGTACAGGGCAGTCCTACGAGCAGTACTTC.

The chain has TRBV28 and TRBJ2-3; D is unresolved. The CDR3 contains 13 residues. Trimming took 9 bases from V and 7 from J, leaving 17 bases between them. Germline values: CDR1 MDHEN, CDR2 SYDVKM. Here the CDR3 DNA reads TGTGCCAGTCTAATACCCCTTGAAAATACGCAGTATTTT. It encodes CASLIPLENTQYF.

The J gene is TRBJ2-7, the V gene TRBV4-3, with 7 bases that match TRBD1. Per germline, CDR1 LGHNA and CDR2 YSLEER. The CDR3 has 15 amino acids. The V segment lost 1 base and the J segment 2 bases; nucleotides outside the gene matches: 5. The CDR3 DNA is TGCGCCAGCAGCCAAGCGACAGGGATACCCTACGAGCAGTACTTC. Its protein product is CASSQATGIPYEQYF.